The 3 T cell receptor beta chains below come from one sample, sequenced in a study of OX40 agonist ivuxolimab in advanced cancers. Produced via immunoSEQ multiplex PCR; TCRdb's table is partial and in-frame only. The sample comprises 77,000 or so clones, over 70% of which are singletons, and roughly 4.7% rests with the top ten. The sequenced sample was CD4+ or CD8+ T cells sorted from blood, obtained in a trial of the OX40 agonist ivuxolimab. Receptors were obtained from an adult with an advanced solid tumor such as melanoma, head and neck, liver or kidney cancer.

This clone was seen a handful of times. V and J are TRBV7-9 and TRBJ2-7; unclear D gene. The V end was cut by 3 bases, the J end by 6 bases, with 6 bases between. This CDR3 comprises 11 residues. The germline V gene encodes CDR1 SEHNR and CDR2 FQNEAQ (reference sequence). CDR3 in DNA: TGTGCCAGCAGCTTGAAGGGCGAGCAGTACTTC. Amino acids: CASSLKGEQYF.

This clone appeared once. In nucleotides, the CDR3 is TGTGCTAGTGGTGGTGACTCGATCGGCAATGAGCAGTTCTTC. Protein sequence: CASGGDSIGNEQFF. The genes are TRBV12-5 and TRBJ2-1; D is ambiguous. The germline CDR1 and CDR2 sequences are LGHNT and FRNRAP. This CDR3 spans 14 amino acids. Trimming stripped 5 bases from V and 6 bases from J, with 14 bases between.

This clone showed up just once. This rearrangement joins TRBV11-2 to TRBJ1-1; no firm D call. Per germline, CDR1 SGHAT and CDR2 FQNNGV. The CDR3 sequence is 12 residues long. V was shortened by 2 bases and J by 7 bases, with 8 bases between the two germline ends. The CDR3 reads CASSLINGEAFF. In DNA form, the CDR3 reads TGTGCCAGCAGCTTAATAAACGGTGAAGCTTTCTTT.